The 20 T cell receptor beta chains below all came from one sample that was sequenced in a study of low-dose radiotherapy and immunotherapy resistance in tumors. Time point meaning: after trial treatment. The treatment was: LDRT plus nivolumab, ipilimumab, low-dose cyclophosphamide and aspirin (RACIN trial). Alpha- and beta-chain coverage of first-strand cDNA came from TRAV- and TRBV-specific primers. A roughly 19-cycle PCR with a constant-region primer and V-primer adapter amplified TCRs. TCRdb ran MiXCR on the reads and lists one entry per CDR3 protein. The sample records approximately 84,000 distinct CDR3 sequences, around 17% being singletons. The sample in question was PBMCs, obtained after low-dose radiotherapy plus immunotherapy. These TCRs come from a male donor with prostate cancer.

This clonotype has a count of ten or more. The chain links TRBV27 to TRBJ2-7; the D call may be TRBD1 or TRBD2 (5 bases each). The germline CDR1 and CDR2 sequences are MNHEY and SMNVEV (reference sequence). V was trimmed by 5 bases and J by 0 bases, leaving 14 bases between them. The CDR3 has 15 amino acids. The CDR3 region has the DNA TGTGCCAGCAGTCTCTGGGACGGAGGCTCCTACGAGCAGTACTTC. Amino acid sequence: CASSLWDGGSYEQYF.

Points on this clonotype: Given a far larger clone just one base away, this is likely a sequencing read error. The chain recombines TRBV2 with TRBJ2-7; 14 positions agree with TRBD2. Germline V CDR1 and CDR2: SNHLY, FYNNEI. V gave up 10 bases and J gave up 7 bases; unmatched junction bases: 9. This CDR3 spans 14 amino acids. In nucleotides, the CDR3 is TGTGCCACCCAAAAGGGACTAGCGGGAGCTGAGCAGTACTTC. Translated: CATQKGLAGAEQYF.

This clonotype was seen at least ten times. The rearrangement uses TRBV3-1 and TRBJ2-2; no reliable D call. Per the germline V gene, CDR1 is LGHDT and CDR2 is YNNKEL (reference sequence). The CDR3 totals 13 residues. V lost 1 base and J 11 bases, leaving 11 bases between the germline ends. The CDR3 DNA reads as TGTGCCAGCAGCCAAGGGCTCCGTAGAGAGCTGTTTTTT. This sequence encodes CASSQGLRRELFF.

This clonotype was observed many times. CDR3 DNA sequence: TGTGCCAGCAGCCGGGACATCCAAGAGACCCAGTACTTC. Its protein product is CASSRDIQETQYF. The chain recombines TRBV2 with TRBJ2-5, with D perhaps matching TRBD1 (6 bases). Trimming took 6 bases from V and 1 from J, leaving 9 bases between them. The length of the CDR3 is 13 residues. Per germline, CDR1 SNHLY and CDR2 FYNNEI.

The table lists this clonotype with many counts. The chain has TRBV19 and TRBJ1-1; D may be TRBD1 (6 bases). CDR1 and CDR2 from the germline V gene are LNHDA and SQIVND (reference sequence). Trimming took 7 bases from V and 0 from J, leaving 18 bases between them. The CDR3 loop spans 16 amino acids. The DNA of the CDR3 is TGTGCCAGTACACCCCTACAGGGTCGAATGAACACTGAAGCTTTCTTT. Translated: CASTPLQGRMNTEAFF.

This clonotype was seen at least ten times. The chain joins TRBV6-6 to TRBJ1-1, with TRBD1 identical over 8 bases. Germline assignment: CDR1 MNHNY and CDR2 SVGAGI (reference sequence). V gave up 2 bases and J gave up 1 base; unmatched junction bases: 3. The CDR3 has 15 residues. The CDR3 spells CASSYGDRGNTEAFF. As DNA, the CDR3 is TGTGCCAGCAGTTACGGTGACAGGGGGAACACTGAAGCTTTCTTT.

This clonotype occurred many times. This chain links TRBV7-2 with TRBJ2-7; weak D call: TRBD1 (6 bases). The V gene lost 5 bases and the J gene lost 2 bases, with 13 bases spanning the gap. Germline assignment: CDR1 SGHTA and CDR2 FQGNSA. This CDR3 is 14 amino acids long. CDR3 DNA: TGTGCCAGCAGCCTGGGCAGGGGCCCCTACGAGCAGTACTTC. Its protein is CASSLGRGPYEQYF.

This clonotype was seen a few times. The chain is built from TRBV20-1 and TRBJ2-1; 12 bases match TRBD2. The germline V gene encodes CDR1 DFQATT and CDR2 SNEGSKA (reference sequence). V was pared by 4 bases and J by 0 bases, with 13 bases of the junction left unmatched. The CDR3 extends over 19 amino acids. The CDR3 protein is CSATGPTSGRILSYNEQFF. In nucleotides, the CDR3 is TGCAGTGCTACTGGCCCTACTAGCGGGAGGATCCTCTCCTACAATGAGCAGTTCTTC.

The sample holds many counts of this clonotype. This chain links TRBV2 with TRBJ1-1; D is unresolved. Germline CDR1 reads SNHLY; CDR2 reads FYNNEI. This CDR3 region has 13 residues. V was clipped by 6 bases and J by 0 bases, with 8 bases between them. CDR3 nucleotides: TGTGCCAGCAGGGGTTCGGTGAACACTGAAGCTTTCTTT. Translated, it gives CASRGSVNTEAFF.

This clonotype has a count of ten or more. The J gene is TRBJ2-1, the V gene TRBV28; 8 positions agree with TRBD1. The trim removed 3 bases at V and 16 bases at J, leaving 5 bases unmatched. The CDR3 contains 11 residues. CDR1 and CDR2 from the germline V gene are MDHEN and SYDVKM. This chain's CDR3 is CASSFGDRGFF. DNA of the CDR3: TGTGCCAGCAGTTTCGGAGACAGGGGTTTCTTC.

This clonotype came up many times. V is TRBV6-2 or TRBV6-3 and J is TRBJ2-1, with TRBD2 matching 8 bases. The V segment lost 6 bases and the J segment 7 bases; nucleotides outside the gene matches: 20. The CDR3 sequence is 18 residues long. Germline CDR1 MNHEY, CDR2 SVGEGT. The CDR3 reads CASSPLGTGTRGVNEQFF. The CDR3, as DNA: TGTGCCAGCAGCCCTCTTGGGACCGGGACTAGGGGAGTTAATGAGCAGTTCTTC.

This clonotype has at least ten counts. The chain employs TRBV25-1 and TRBJ1-4, with D perhaps matching TRBD1 (6 bases). The CDR3 runs 14 residues. The germline V gene has CDR1 MGHDK and CDR2 SYGVNS. V was shortened by 2 bases and J by 7 bases, with 11 bases between the two germline ends. CDR3: CASSEEGGGEKLFF. The CDR3 DNA follows: TGTGCCAGCAGTGAAGAGGGGGGAGGTGAAAAACTGTTTTTT. The full variable domain, rest sourced from reference TRBV25-1 and TRBJ1-4, is EADIYQTPRYLVIGTGKKITLECSQTMGHDKMYWYQQDPGMELHLIHYSYGVNSTEKGDLSSESTVSRIRTEHFPLTLESARPSHTSQYLCASSEEGGGEKLFFGSGTQLSVL.

This clonotype was found many times. V is TRBV6-5 and J is TRBJ2-1, with D hard to call. The CDR3 length is 13 residues. Germline V gene sequence: CDR1 MNHEY, CDR2 SVGAGI. The V end was cut by 6 bases, the J end by 8 bases, with 14 bases between. The CDR3 nucleotides are TGTGCCAGCAGCCTTCCGGTTACCGATGAGCAGTTCTTC. It codes for CASSLPVTDEQFF.

In this sample, this clonotype turned up once. A far larger clone is one base from this, pointing to a likely read error. The gene calls are TRBV13 and TRBJ2-3; D might be TRBD1 (5 bases). Per germline, CDR1 PRHDT and CDR2 FYEKMQ (reference sequence). This CDR3 is built from 16 residues. The CDR3 spells CASTLTWGRPPDAQYF. DNA of the CDR3: TGTGCCAGCACCCTGACATGGGGCAGGCCCCCAGATGCGCAGTATTTT. The whole variable domain, filled in from reference TRBV13 and TRBJ2-3, reads AAGVIQSPRHLIKEKRETATLKCYPIPRHDTVYWYQQGPGQDPQFLISFYEKMQSDKGSIPDRFSAQQFSDYHSELNMSSLELGDSALYFCASTLTWGRPPDAQYFGPGTRLTVL.

The V and J genes are TRBV30 and TRBJ2-1; 11 positions agree with TRBD2. Germline V lookup: CDR1 GTSNPN, CDR2 SVGIG (reference sequence). The CDR3 totals 16 residues. V lost 0 bases and J lost 4; bases outside the gene matches: 5. The CDR3 region has the DNA TGTGCCTGGAGTGTCCTAGCGGGAGGCCGTTACAATGAGCAGTTCTTC. The encoded protein is CAWSVLAGGRYNEQFF. The complete variable domain, with remaining parts taken from reference TRBV30 and TRBJ2-1, reads SQTIHQWPATLVQPVGSPLSLECTVEGTSNPNLYWYRQAAGRGLQLLFYSVGIGQISSEVPQNLSASRPQDRQFILSSKKLLLSDSGFYLCAWSVLAGGRYNEQFFGPGTRLTVL.

This clonotype was counted a few times. The gene calls are TRBV24-1 and TRBJ2-2; 9 bases align to TRBD1. With 4 bases clipped from V and 1 base from J, the junction kept 3 bases outside the gene matches. The CDR3 is 16 residues long. Germline lookup yields CDR1 KGHDR and CDR2 SFDVKD. The chain's CDR3 is CATSDQGQGNTGELFF. CDR3 bases: TGTGCCACCAGTGACCAGGGACAGGGGAACACCGGGGAGCTGTTTTTT.

As for this clonotype: A far larger clone lies a single base away; this is likely a read error. The chain has TRBV12-3 or TRBV12-4 and TRBJ2-7, with TRBD1 matching 10 bases. CDR3 length: 14 amino acids. Losses at the gene ends were 7 bases for V and 7 bases for J; bases not matched to a gene: 10. CDR3 region: CASTRDRGTGEQYF. The CDR3 DNA reads TGTGCCAGCACCCGGGACAGGGGAACGGGTGAGCAGTACTTC.

This clonotype appeared many times. The rearrangement uses TRBV2 and TRBJ2-7; 15 nucleotides match TRBD2. V was pared by 4 bases and J by 4 bases, with 11 bases of the junction left unmatched. Germline V gene data show CDR1 as SNHLY and CDR2 as FYNNEI. CDR3 size: 18 residues. CDR3 sequence: CASSAGLAGGHLSYEQYF. CDR3 nucleotides: TGTGCCAGCAGTGCGGGACTAGCGGGAGGACACCTCTCATACGAGCAGTACTTC.

This clonotype showed up many times. This chain uses TRBV7-9 with TRBJ2-7; D may match TRBD1 or TRBD2 (5 bases each). The CDR3 has 13 amino acids. Trimming cost V 8 bases and J 2 bases, with 13 bases left between them. Germline V gene sequence: CDR1 SEHNR, CDR2 FQNEAQ (reference sequence). CDR3: CASVGTGTYEQYF. Written as DNA, the CDR3 is TGTGCCAGCGTTGGGACGGGGACCTACGAGCAGTACTTC. Complete variable domain (other parts from reference TRBV7-9 and TRBJ2-7): DTGVSQNPRHKITKRGQNVTFRCDPISEHNRLYWYRQTLGQGPEFLTYFQNEAQLEKSRLLSDRFSAERPKGSFSTLEIQRTEQGDSAMYLCASVGTGTYEQYFGPGTRLTVT.

This clonotype appeared many times. V is TRBV27 and J is TRBJ2-3, with D maybe TRBD1 (5 bases). The CDR3 sequence is 13 residues long. The germline CDR1 and CDR2 sequences are MNHEY and SMNVEV (reference sequence). Trimming removed 0 bases at V and 8 bases at J, with 9 bases between. The CDR3 reads CASSLSTETTQYF. The CDR3 DNA reads as TGTGCCAGCAGTTTATCGACAGAGACTACGCAGTATTTT.